The entry that follows covers one T cell receptor beta chain sequence. This clonotype has a count of ten or more. Its antigen is unknown. Base quality data are lacking; no much larger clone is found one base away. Moderately to severely active disease, a Clinical Activity Score of at least 3, a NOSPECS grade of at least 4, and a duration under 3 months were present in ophthalmopathy patients. Any patient with an uncontrolled infection, another autoimmune disease, pregnancy or lactation was excluded. Diagnoses were established on the basis of clinical symptoms, serum thyroxine and TRAb, thyroid ultrasound, and orbital computed tomography. PBMCs were isolated from 8 to 10 ml of fresh peripheral blood by Ficoll-Paque density gradient centrifugation. Trizol reagent was used to extract total RNA, and RNA quality was then checked on an Agilent 2100 Bioanalyzer. This sample is part of a study of T cells in Graves' hyperthyroidism and ophthalmopathy (dated by TCRdb to between 2018 and 2021). Looking at the study overall: Peripheral blood was sampled at the time of initial diagnosis, prior to any treatment. A discovery cohort of about a hundred patients, about 44 with Graves' ophthalmopathy and under 60 with stable Graves' hyperthyroidism, was used to find distinguishing TCR V-J signatures. Prospective prediction of ophthalmopathy was tested in an independent validation cohort of approximately 18 hyperthyroidism patients and 17 patients who later progressed to ophthalmopathy. The 95 to 100 discovery patients were randomly divided into training and test sets at a 7:3 ratio. Thyroid tissue and blood T-cell repertoires from six Graves' hyperthyroidism patients were also compared in the study. After sampling, hyperthyroidism patients received methimazole starting at 30 mg daily, and ophthalmopathy patients received high-dose intravenous methylprednisolone. The paper describes TCR Vbeta CDR3 sequencing of 135 peripheral blood samples, made up of some 40 ophthalmopathy patients, around 78 hyperthyroidism patients and 17 progressor patients. Overall study results and their limits: No statistical method was used to fix the sample size in advance, and group allocation was not hidden from the investigators. In validation, the model predicted progression to ophthalmopathy with about 71% sensitivity and less than 75% specificity, a median of roughly seven months before onset. A 13 V-J signature model separated ophthalmopathy from stable hyperthyroidism, with approximately 87% sensitivity and roughly 81% specificity in cross-validation and 80%/75% in testing. Most expanded thyroid clonotypes (frequency above 0.001) were also detected in blood, a finding suggesting that blood repertoires may reflect thyroid immune responses.

The TCR beta CDR3 regions were amplified from RNA transcripts. The first round of RT-PCR for the TCR CDR3 was performed with the HTBI primer set and the Qiagen OneStep RT-PCR kit. Libraries were constructed in a second round of multiplex PCR, after which size selection and purification were carried out. Sequencing of the libraries was done on an Illumina HiSeq2000 using paired-end 100 bp reads. Per the authors' processing: SOAPnuke was used to process the raw data, removing reads that contained adapters or uncalled bases, had a mean Phred below 15, or lacked an exact match to the constant primer or identifier. COPE v1.2.5 was used to merge the high-quality paired reads, and each unique nucleotide sequence was defined as a clonotype. Clonotypes were aligned to IMGT TRBV, TRBD and TRBJ reference segments using MiTCR v1.1. The analysis included only V-J combinations with a frequency above 0.0001, which together covered roughly 99% of the repertoires. The TCS score was defined as the ratio of F50 (clonal expansion) to E x V (chaos), calculated using BLOSUM62-based TCRdist between CDR3 peptides within each V-J. Welch's t-statistics and random forest reduced several hundred V-J features to around 14, which were used in a naive Bayes classifier (R e1071). TCRdb reworked the public reads: Q25 trimming with fastp, MiXCR clone assembly, productive beta chains retained. CDR3 protein duplicates are merged, each entry listing the most common genes and DNA. These V and J calls derive from TCRdb rather than the authors' analysis. The sample records 490,000 or so distinct CDR3 sequences, about 16% of which are singletons. 29% of the sample is held by the ten biggest clonotypes.

Per the germline V gene, MDHEN is the CDR1 and SYDVKM is the CDR2. After removal of 6 bases from V and 2 bases from J, the junction retains 6 bases not matched to a gene. From its cysteine to its phenylalanine, the CDR3 spans 14 amino acids. Only CDR3 DNA remains: 42 bases, in frame from the first base. Sequencing input: blood. The clonotype comes from a woman aged 25 to 39 with Graves' ophthalmopathy. The V and J genes are TRBV28 and TRBJ1-1, with 7 middle bases fitting TRBD1. The nucleotide sequence reads TGTGCCAGCAGCCCTGGGACAGCTAACACTGAAGCTTTCTTT. It encodes CASSPGTANTEAFF.